The rows below give T cell receptor beta chains drawn from one sample of a study of T cells in Graves' hyperthyroidism and ophthalmopathy. TCRdb called the multiplex PCR reads again in MiXCR, with one record for every CDR3 protein. The table records 340,000 or so distinct CDR3 sequences, 21% of them present only once. The material sequenced was blood. These receptors were collected from a woman aged 45-65 years with Graves' hyperthyroidism. Each CDR3 is given with its conserved first and last residue. D genes are given only for firm matches. Clone size, where shown, is once, few, many, or a class for clones that have expanded.

length: 13; V: TRBV28; size: NA; J: TRBJ2-1; D: NA; DNA: TGTGCCAGCAGTTTATATCCGGGGTATGAGCAGTTCTTC; CDR3: CASSLYPGYEQFF
length: 16; V: TRBV7-8; size: many; J: TRBJ2-3; D: NA; DNA: TGTGCCAGCAGCTTAAATGGGGGCGGGAGCCTATATACGCAGTATTTT; CDR3: CASSLNGGGSLYTQYF
length: 14; V: TRBV2; size: many; J: TRBJ2-2; D: TRBD1; DNA: TGTGCCAGCAGTCGACAGGGTGGGACCGGGGAGCTGTTTTTT; CDR3: CASSRQGGTGELFF
length: 12; V: TRBV10-3; size: few; J: TRBJ1-2; D: NA; DNA: TGTGCCATCAGCGGACAGAACTATGGCTACACCTTC; CDR3: CAISGQNYGYTF
length: 13; V: TRBV29-1; size: NA; J: TRBJ1-5; D: NA; DNA: TGCAGCGTAAAAGGGGCTGGCAATCAGCCCCAGCATTTT; CDR3: CSVKGAGNQPQHF
length: 15; V: TRBV29-1; size: NA; J: TRBJ1-3; D: TRBD1; DNA: TGCAGCGTTGAATTGGCAGGGGGGTCTGGAAACACCATATATTTT; CDR3: CSVELAGGSGNTIYF
length: 15; V: TRBV2; size: many; J: TRBJ1-5; D: NA; DNA: TGTGCCAGCAGCCTTCTAGGGGGGCCAAATCAGCCCCAGCATTTT; CDR3: CASSLLGGPNQPQHF
length: 13; V: TRBV10-2; size: NA; J: TRBJ2-5; D: NA; DNA: TGCGCCAGCAGTGAGGTGGGGGGAGAGACCCAGTACTTC; CDR3: CASSEVGGETQYF
length: 15; V: TRBV7-9; size: many; J: TRBJ2-3; D: NA; DNA: TGTGCCAGCAGCCAGGGGGGGCGAGACACAGATACGCAGTATTTT; CDR3: CASSQGGRDTDTQYF
length: 18; V: TRBV28; size: NA; J: TRBJ2-7; D: TRBD2; DNA: TGTGCCAGCAGTCAATCGAGGACTAGCGGGTATACTCCCTACGAGCAGTACTTC; CDR3: CASSQSRTSGYTPYEQYF
length: 15; V: TRBV11-2; size: NA; J: TRBJ2-5; D: NA; DNA: TGTGCCAGCAGCTATATGGGGAGTAAGTTAGAGACCCAGTACTTC; CDR3: CASSYMGSKLETQYF
length: 16; V: TRBV4-1; size: NA; J: TRBJ2-5; D: TRBD2; DNA: TGCGCCAGCAGCTTACGACTAGCGGGGGGGCAAGAGACCCAGTACTTC; CDR3: CASSLRLAGGQETQYF
length: 14; V: TRBV11-2; size: few; J: TRBJ1-4; D: NA; DNA: TGTGCCAGCAGCTTAGATCGGGGCAGCAGAAAACTGTTTTTT; CDR3: CASSLDRGSRKLFF
length: 16; V: TRBV15; size: few; J: TRBJ1-2; D: NA; DNA: TGTGCCACCAGCAGAGGCCAGGGCAGGGTCCCTATCGGCTACACCTTC; CDR3: CATSRGQGRVPIGYTF
length: 11; V: TRBV28; size: many; J: TRBJ1-4; D: NA; DNA: TGTGCCAGCAGCCCCCGGCAAAAACTGTTTTTT; CDR3: CASSPRQKLFF
length: 14; V: TRBV6-1; size: many; J: TRBJ1-2; D: NA; DNA: TGTGCCAGCAGTGAACTCTACGCGAACTATGGCTACACCTTC; CDR3: CASSELYANYGYTF
length: 17; V: TRBV20-1; size: NA; J: TRBJ1-2; D: TRBD1; DNA: TGCAGTGCTGGGAGAGGAGGGACAGGCACCTCCTCTAGAGGCTACACCTTC; CDR3: CSAGRGGTGTSSRGYTF
length: 15; V: TRBV7-2; size: many; J: TRBJ1-2; D: TRBD1; DNA: TGTGCCAGCAGCCCCGGGACAGGGGGCCGGTATGGCTACACCTTC; CDR3: CASSPGTGGRYGYTF
length: 13; V: TRBV7-9; size: many; J: TRBJ2-3; D: NA; DNA: TGTGCCAGCAGCCCCACTAGTCGCGATACGCAGTATTTT; CDR3: CASSPTSRDTQYF
length: 14; V: TRBV6-1; size: many; J: TRBJ1-1; D: NA; DNA: TGTGCCAGCAGTTCGGGGGGAGGGTGGACTGAAGCTTTCTTT; CDR3: CASSSGGGWTEAFF
length: 14; V: TRBV2; size: NA; J: TRBJ1-4; D: NA; DNA: TGTGCCAGCAGTTCTTCATCAACTAATGAAAAACTGTTTTTT; CDR3: CASSSSSTNEKLFF
length: 15; V: TRBV5-6; size: many; J: TRBJ2-6; D: NA; DNA: TGTGCCAGCAGCTTTTTCGGCTCTGGGGCCAACGTCCTGACTTTC; CDR3: CASSFFGSGANVLTF
length: 13; V: TRBV30; size: many; J: TRBJ2-3; D: NA; DNA: TGTGCCTGGAGGGTATTAGGCACAGATACGCAGTATTTT; CDR3: CAWRVLGTDTQYF
length: 15; V: TRBV19; size: few; J: TRBJ2-2; D: NA; DNA: TGTGCCAGTCCGAATTGGAAGTCGAACACCGGGGAGCTGTTTTTT; CDR3: CASPNWKSNTGELFF
length: 15; V: TRBV7-6; size: many; J: TRBJ2-7; D: NA; DNA: TGTGCCAGCCGATTTACGGCAGGGCCCCCGGGGGAGCAGTACTTC; CDR3: CASRFTAGPPGEQYF
length: 17; V: TRBV11-2; size: many; J: TRBJ2-7; D: NA; DNA: TGTGCCAGCAGCTTAGTCTGGGGTAGCGGCCTAACCTACGAGCAGTACTTC; CDR3: CASSLVWGSGLTYEQYF
length: 14; V: TRBV5-1; size: few; J: TRBJ2-2; D: TRBD1; DNA: TGCGCCAGCAGCCCGGACAGGGAAGCCGGGGAGCTGTTTTTT; CDR3: CASSPDREAGELFF
length: 17; V: TRBV20-1; size: many; J: TRBJ1-1; D: TRBD1; DNA: TGCAGTGCTAGGGGACAGGCGGGGGAAAACATGAACACTGAAGCTTTCTTT; CDR3: CSARGQAGENMNTEAFF
length: 16; V: TRBV20-1; size: many; J: TRBJ2-3; D: NA; DNA: TGCAGTGCTAGCTTGTCGGTGGGGGCTAGCACAGATACGCAGTATTTT; CDR3: CSASLSVGASTDTQYF
length: 18; V: TRBV27; size: many; J: TRBJ2-7; D: NA; DNA: TGTGCCAGCAGTTCCCAGTTGCGGCGAAGAAATGATGGCTACGAGCAGTACTTC; CDR3: CASSSQLRRRNDGYEQYF
length: 10; V: TRBV7-9; size: NA; J: TRBJ1-2; D: NA; DNA: TGTGCCAGCAGTCTGGAGGGCTACACCTTC; CDR3: CASSLEGYTF
length: 15; V: TRBV7-9; size: NA; J: TRBJ1-4; D: TRBD1; DNA: TGTGCCAGCAGACCACAGGGGGCAACTAATGAAAAACTGTTTTTT; CDR3: CASRPQGATNEKLFF
length: 13; V: TRBV24-1; size: NA; J: TRBJ2-1; D: NA; DNA: TGTGCCACCAGTGTTCGGACCCACAATGAGCAGTTCTTC; CDR3: CATSVRTHNEQFF
length: 19; V: TRBV6-6; size: NA; J: TRBJ1-6; D: TRBD1; DNA: TGTGCCAGCAGTTACGGAGGGCAGGGGGGAAGCTCCTATAATTCACCCCTCCACTTT; CDR3: CASSYGGQGGSSYNSPLHF
length: 15; V: TRBV6-1; size: many; J: TRBJ2-1; D: TRBD2; DNA: TGTGCCACGACAGTAAGCGGGGGGCCTTACAATGAGCAGTTCTTC; CDR3: CATTVSGGPYNEQFF
length: 14; V: TRBV2; size: many; J: TRBJ2-3; D: TRBD1; DNA: TGTGCCAGCGGGCCTAACAGGGGTTTAGATACGCAGTATTTT; CDR3: CASGPNRGLDTQYF
length: 13; V: TRBV28; size: many; J: TRBJ2-7; D: NA; DNA: TGTGCCAGCACGGACAGCGGATCCTACGAGCAGTACTTC; CDR3: CASTDSGSYEQYF
length: 15; V: TRBV6-2/TRBV6-3; size: NA; J: TRBJ2-7; D: TRBD1; DNA: TGTGCCAGCAGTTCCCCCGACAGGGGGGGCCTCGAGCAGTACTTC; CDR3: CASSSPDRGGLEQYF
length: 14; V: TRBV5-1; size: many; J: TRBJ2-1; D: TRBD2; DNA: TGCGCCAGCAGGCTGAGTAGCGGGATGAATGAGCAGTTCTTC; CDR3: CASRLSSGMNEQFF
length: 14; V: TRBV20-1; size: NA; J: TRBJ2-4; D: TRBD2; DNA: TGCAGTGCTCTACTAGCGGGGACGGGAAACATTCAGTACTTC; CDR3: CSALLAGTGNIQYF
length: 15; V: TRBV6-1; size: many; J: TRBJ2-1; D: TRBD2; DNA: TGTGCCAGCAGTGAAGATAGCGGGAGCTACAATGAGCAGTTCTTC; CDR3: CASSEDSGSYNEQFF